This T cell receptor beta chain is from a study of naive and memory T cell subsets. This clonotype has ten or more counts. The beta constant-region primer was an equimolar mix of two oligonucleotides covering TRBC1 and TRBC2. A 12-nucleotide UMI and the SP2 primer were added to the cDNA 3' end by oligonucleotide ligation. Four rounds of PCR amplified the ligated cDNA using nested alpha and beta constant-region primers plus SP2. TCRdb reprocessed the UMI-ligation and nested PCR reads with MiXCR, giving one entry per CDR3 protein. The sample shows over 25,000 distinct CDR3 sequences, about 10% of them seen only once. Germline CDR1 is KGHSH and CDR2 is LQKENI. This CDR3 comprises 14 residues. The J segment lost 8 bases and the V segment lost 4 bases, leaving 8 bases of the junction unmatched.

The V call is TRBV18, the J call TRBJ1-1; 9 nucleotides line up with TRBD1. The sequenced sample was effector memory CD4+ T cells from blood. Subset in this sample: effector memory, CD45RA- CD27-. This TCR was sampled from a human donor in good health. The CDR3 DNA follows: TGTGCCAGCTCACAGGACAGGGGCGAAACAGAAGCTTTCTTT. Protein product: CASSQDRGETEAFF.